These T cell receptor beta chains were read from a single sample in a study of CD8+CD57+ T cells in acquired aplastic anemia. TCRdb redid the calling of the reads with MiXCR, one entry per CDR3 protein. This sample has about 150,000 distinct CDR3 sequences, with less than 60% found just once. The sample consisted of sorted CD4+, CD8+, or CD8+CD57+ T cells (not recorded which) from PBMCs. Receptors were obtained from a human donor with aplastic anemia. CDR3s include the opening cysteine and the closing phenylalanine or tryptophan. A D gene is named only where the DNA matches it firmly. Clone size is given for some rows only: seen once, a few or many times, or a class if the clone is expanded.

DNA,CDR3,J,D,V,size
TGTGCCAGCAGTTACTACCGGGGCAACTCTGGAAACACCATATATTTT,CASSYYRGNSGNTIYF,TRBJ1-3,NA,TRBV6-2/TRBV6-3,many
TGTGCCAGCAGACTGAGCGGGGGGTACACTGAAGCTTTCTTT,CASRLSGGYTEAFF,TRBJ1-1,NA,TRBV7-2,once
TGCAGCTATACCGACAGGACAGAGAGTTACGAGCAGTACTTC,CSYTDRTESYEQYF,TRBJ2-7,NA,TRBV29-1,few
TGCGCCAGCAGCTTACACCCCTACGAGCAGTACTTC,CASSLHPYEQYF,TRBJ2-7,NA,TRBV7-9,NA
TGTGCCACCCAATCGGGACTAAACGAGCAGTACTTC,CATQSGLNEQYF,TRBJ2-7,TRBD2,TRBV2,NA
TGTGCCACCGGGACTAGCGGGAGCACAGATACGCAGTATTTT,CATGTSGSTDTQYF,TRBJ2-3,TRBD2,TRBV24-1,NA
TGTGCCAGCAGTGAAGACAGGGCGGGAGCCATATATTTT,CASSEDRAGAIYF,TRBJ1-3,NA,TRBV2,NA
TGTGCCAGCAGCTTATTGGGTACGGGCAATCAGCCCCAGCATTTT,CASSLLGTGNQPQHF,TRBJ1-5,NA,TRBV7-8,NA
TGTGCCAGCAGCTTAGCGGGGACAGGGATTAACAATGAGCAGTTCTTC,CASSLAGTGINNEQFF,TRBJ2-1,TRBD1,TRBV11-1,NA
TGTGCCAGCAGTGCCACCACTAGAACCGAGACCCAGTACTTC,CASSATTRTETQYF,TRBJ2-5,NA,TRBV2,NA
TGTGCCAGCAGGGGGGCTGAAGCTTTCTTT,CASRGAEAFF,TRBJ1-1,NA,TRBV2,many
TGCAGTGCTCCAAGCTACAGGTACAATGAGCAGTTCTTC,CSAPSYRYNEQFF,TRBJ2-1,NA,TRBV20-1,NA
TGTGCCAGTAACGAACCGGGACTGCACTCTGGGGCCAACGTCCTGACTTTC,CASNEPGLHSGANVLTF,TRBJ2-6,NA,TRBV19,NA
TGTGCCAGCAGTGAATTTCAGGGGGGAACTAATGAAAAACTGTTTTTT,CASSEFQGGTNEKLFF,TRBJ1-4,TRBD1,TRBV25-1,NA
TGTGCCACCAGTGATTTGGGCAATCAGCCCCAGCATTTT,CATSDLGNQPQHF,TRBJ1-5,NA,TRBV24-1,NA
TGTGCCAGCAGCTTAGATGGCGGCCGGTGGGAGACCCAGTACTTC,CASSLDGGRWETQYF,TRBJ2-5,NA,TRBV7-2,NA
TGTGCCATCAGCTTCGGACAGGGCACCTACGAGCAGTACTTC,CAISFGQGTYEQYF,TRBJ2-7,TRBD1,TRBV10-3,few
TGTGCCAGTAGTATGTTGGGCGGGTTCTACGAGCAGTACTTC,CASSMLGGFYEQYF,TRBJ2-7,NA,TRBV19,NA
TGTGCCAGCAGCCAAGAGGGGGTTAGCTCCTACAATGAGCAGTTCTTC,CASSQEGVSSYNEQFF,TRBJ2-1,NA,TRBV3-1,few
TGTGCCAGCACCGGGACTGCCTATGGCTACACCTTC,CASTGTAYGYTF,TRBJ1-2,NA,TRBV25-1,once
TGTGCCAGCAGCTTGTCGGGGCTGGTGGACACCATATATTTT,CASSLSGLVDTIYF,TRBJ1-3,NA,TRBV5-6,many
TGTGCCAGCAGCCAGGGGACAGGGGAATGGGCCACTGAAGCTTTCTTT,CASSQGTGEWATEAFF,TRBJ1-1,TRBD1,TRBV4-2,once
TGTGCCAGCAGAGTGGACAACCCTGAAGCTTTCTTT,CASRVDNPEAFF,TRBJ1-1,NA,TRBV2,NA
TGCAGTGCTAGAGATCTAAGGGGGCTAAGCGGGGAGCTGTTTTTT,CSARDLRGLSGELFF,TRBJ2-2,TRBD1,TRBV20-1,many
TGTGCCAGCAGGATAGCGGGAGAGGTCTCCGAGCAGTACTTC,CASRIAGEVSEQYF,TRBJ2-7,TRBD2,TRBV28,few
TGTGCCAGCATGGTTAGCGGCTCCCAAGAGACCCAGTACTTC,CASMVSGSQETQYF,TRBJ2-5,NA,TRBV6-2/TRBV6-3,many
TGTGCCAGCATGGGCCCCGAATACAATGAGCAGTTCTTC,CASMGPEYNEQFF,TRBJ2-1,NA,TRBV2,NA
TGTGCCAGCAGCTTAGGGGCCAATGAGCAGTTCTTC,CASSLGANEQFF,TRBJ2-1,NA,TRBV7-8,many
TGTGCCAGCGCTAGTCTCGGCAGACAATACGAGCAGTACTTC,CASASLGRQYEQYF,TRBJ2-7,NA,TRBV6-1,NA
TGTGCCAGCAGCCTTACAGGGAGCTCTGGAAACACCATATATTTT,CASSLTGSSGNTIYF,TRBJ1-3,NA,TRBV5-4,NA
TGTGCCAGCAGCCCGGGACCTCTCCAAGAGACCCAGTACTTC,CASSPGPLQETQYF,TRBJ2-5,NA,TRBV9,NA
TGTGCCAGCAGTTACGGGGCAGGATACGAGCAGTACTTC,CASSYGAGYEQYF,TRBJ2-7,NA,TRBV6-5,many
TGTGCCAGCAGCTTAGGGCGGGGGGCCTACGAGCAGTGCTTC,CASSLGRGAYEQCF,TRBJ2-7,TRBD2,TRBV11-2,NA
TGTGCCAGCAGGGAGACAGGGGTAGGTGGCTACACCTTC,CASRETGVGGYTF,TRBJ1-2,TRBD1,TRBV2,NA
TGTGCCATCAGTGAGAGCAGGGCAGGCACTGAAGCTTTCTTT,CAISESRAGTEAFF,TRBJ1-1,NA,TRBV10-3,NA
TGCGCCAGCAGTGATACAGGGAGTTTGGATGAAAAACTGTTTTTT,CASSDTGSLDEKLFF,TRBJ1-4,NA,TRBV10-1,once
TGTGCCAGCAGCTCCCTTGGTGGGCCGGTCTCTGGAAACACCATATATTTT,CASSSLGGPVSGNTIYF,TRBJ1-3,NA,TRBV11-1,NA
TGCGCCAGCAGCACGACAGGGGGCTCCTACAATGAGCAGTTCTTC,CASSTTGGSYNEQFF,TRBJ2-1,TRBD1,TRBV5-1,few
TGTGCCAGTAGTATGGGACTACAGGTGAATGAGCAGTTCTTC,CASSMGLQVNEQFF,TRBJ2-1,TRBD2,TRBV19,NA
TGCGCCAGCAGCCAAGAAGTAGCGGGTCTCCAAGAGACCCAGTACTTC,CASSQEVAGLQETQYF,TRBJ2-5,TRBD2,TRBV4-3,many
TGTGCCATTACCCCCGGGCCATCTCTCACTCTGAACACTGAAGCTTTCTTT,CAITPGPSLTLNTEAFF,TRBJ1-1,NA,TRBV10-3,NA
TGTGCCATCAGTGGCGGGGCAGGAGACTATGGCTACACCTTC,CAISGGAGDYGYTF,TRBJ1-2,NA,TRBV10-3,few
TGTGCCAGCAGCTTGTCAGGGGTAGGCGGCTACACCTTC,CASSLSGVGGYTF,TRBJ1-2,NA,TRBV5-4,NA
TGTGCCAGTAGTATAGCGGCAGGGGGCTACGAGCAGTACTTC,CASSIAAGGYEQYF,TRBJ2-7,TRBD1,TRBV19,many
TGTGCCAGCAGCCATCTGGTAGGGTTCTCCTACAATGAGCAGTTCTTC,CASSHLVGFSYNEQFF,TRBJ2-1,NA,TRBV14,once